The 18 T cell receptor beta chains reported below all come from one sample, sequenced in a study of shared clonotypes between healthy human individuals. Measured with immunoSEQ multiplex PCR; TCRdb has only the in-frame clones, and not every one. The sample includes about 750,000 clones, more than 85% seen only once; the top ten take more than 20%. Naive CD8 cells comprised CD45RO-negative, CCR7-positively selected cells, excluding terminally differentiated effector memory CD45RA+ cells. The source material was naive CD8+ T cells sorted from blood. The receptors here all came from a man younger than 40 in good health.

The chain carries TRBV7-6 and TRBJ2-7; TRBD2 might be the D (5 bases). In germline, CDR1 is SGHVS, CDR2 FNYEAQ. The V end was cut by 7 bases, the J end by 7 bases, with 17 bases between. The CDR3 is 13 amino acids. CDR3 protein: CASTPGGPREQYF. CDR3 nucleotides: TGTGCCAGCACCCCTGGAGGACCGAGGGAGCAGTACTTC.

The chain combines TRBV7-9 with TRBJ2-5; 7 bases match TRBD1. Per germline, CDR1 SEHNR and CDR2 FQNEAQ (reference sequence). V shed 5 bases, J shed 2 bases, and the junction held 5 bases outside the gene matches. This CDR3 has 14 residues. The CDR3, as DNA: TGTGCCAGCAGCCAGCGGACAGGACAAGAGACCCAGTACTTC. It codes for CASSQRTGQETQYF.

This chain's CDR3 is CASRPRDRVAGTEAFF. The CDR3 nucleotides read TGTGCCAGCAGACCCCGGGACAGGGTCGCCGGCACTGAAGCTTTCTTT. J is TRBJ1-1 and V is TRBV27, with 9 positions matching TRBD1. The CDR3 spans 16 residues. CDR1 and CDR2 from the germline V gene are MNHEY and SMNVEV (reference sequence). The junction had 12 bases not matched to a gene; V was cut back by 6 bases and J by 4 bases.

The chain links TRBV9 to TRBJ1-3; unclear D gene. In germline, CDR1 is SGDLS, CDR2 YYNGEE. Trimming took off 1 base at V and 0 bases at J, with 11 bases between the two ends. The CDR3 runs to 16 residues. For the CDR3, the DNA is TGTGCCAGCAGCGTAACTTTCTCGGACTCTGGAAACACCATATATTTT. Its protein product is CASSVTFSDSGNTIYF.

The rearrangement joins TRBV16 to TRBJ2-7, with TRBD2 matching over 7 bases. CDR3 length equals 13 residues. Losses at the gene ends were 4 bases for V and 5 bases for J; bases not matched to a gene: 5. The V gene's germline CDR1 is KGHSY and CDR2 FQNENV. The CDR3 protein is CASSRRLAHEQYF. The CDR3 bases are TGTGCCAGCAGCCGGAGACTAGCCCACGAGCAGTACTTC.

The chain has TRBV4-1 and TRBJ1-5; perhaps TRBD1 as D (5 bases). The germline CDR1 and CDR2 sequences are MGHRA and YSYEKL. This CDR3 is 15 amino acids long. Trimming shortened V by 5 bases and J by 5 bases, and 16 bases separated the two germline ends. The CDR3 reads CASSSDSLVDQPQHF. The CDR3 DNA reads TGCGCCAGCAGCAGCGACAGTCTAGTCGATCAGCCCCAGCATTTT.

The genes are TRBV9 and TRBJ2-1; 7 nucleotides match TRBD2. Germline V gives CDR1 SGDLS, CDR2 YYNGEE. After removal of 0 bases from V and 7 bases from J, the junction contained 7 bases not matched to a gene. The CDR3 is 15 amino acids. The CDR3 region is CASSVGSSGENEQFF. CDR3 bases: TGTGCCAGCAGCGTAGGTTCTAGCGGAGAGAATGAGCAGTTCTTC.

The V call is TRBV7-2, the J call TRBJ1-2, with D uncertain. Germline V lookup: CDR1 SGHTA, CDR2 FQGNSA. The CDR3 runs 13 residues. V was pared by 1 base and J by 1 base, with 4 bases between. The CDR3 DNA follows: TGTGCCAGCAGCTTAGACGTTAACTATGGCTACACCTTC. Protein: CASSLDVNYGYTF.

This clone appeared a few times. This sequence joins TRBV13 and TRBJ2-1; tentatively, D is TRBD1 or TRBD2 (5 bases each). Germline CDR1 PRHDT, CDR2 FYEKMQ (reference sequence). V lost 4 bases, J lost 7 bases, and 14 bases lay in between. This CDR3 region has 14 residues. CDR3 protein: CASSSGPKGNEQFF. CDR3 sequence (DNA): TGTGCCAGCAGCTCGGGACCGAAGGGGAATGAGCAGTTCTTC. The whole variable domain, filled in from reference TRBV13 and TRBJ2-1, reads AAGVIQSPRHLIKEKRETATLKCYPIPRHDTVYWYQQGPGQDPQFLISFYEKMQSDKGSIPDRFSAQQFSDYHSELNMSSLELGDSALYFCASSSGPKGNEQFFGPGTRLTVL.

CDR3 residues: CAITVGGVDGYTF. DNA of the CDR3: TGTGCCATCACCGTAGGGGGCGTTGATGGCTACACCTTC. The gene calls are TRBV10-3 and TRBJ1-2; TRBD1 matches at 7 bases. V was clipped by 7 bases and J by 6 bases; unmatched bases: 8. The CDR3 covers 13 residues. CDR1 is ENHRY, CDR2 SYGVKD, per germline.

This clone is a singleton in its sample. The chain combines TRBV29-1 with TRBJ2-3; D possibly corresponds to TRBD2 (6 bases). The CDR3 spans 16 residues. V gave up 1 base and J gave up 2 bases, with 16 bases separating them. The germline gives CDR1 SQVTM, CDR2 ANQGSEA. CDR3: CSVEALAGSFTDTQYF. DNA for the CDR3: TGCAGCGTTGAAGCGCTGGCGGGAAGCTTCACAGATACGCAGTATTTT.

This chain links TRBV11-2 with TRBJ2-1; weak D call: TRBD2 (7 bases). Germline lookup yields CDR1 SGHAT and CDR2 FQNNGV. The CDR3 is 15 residues long. The V and J ends lost 4 bases and 1 base respectively, with 11 bases between them. The CDR3 region is CASSWRGGSYNEQFF. DNA for the CDR3: TGTGCCAGCAGCTGGAGGGGGGGGTCCTACAATGAGCAGTTCTTC. Full variable domain (rest looked up from reference TRBV11-2 and TRBJ2-1): EAGVAQSPRYKIIEKRQSVAFWCNPISGHATLYWYQQILGQGPKLLIQFQNNGVVDDSQLPKDRFSAERLKGVDSTLKIQPAKLEDSAVYLCASSWRGGSYNEQFFGPGTRLTVL.

The chain joins TRBV7-8 to TRBJ2-1; D perhaps matches TRBD2 (5 bases). Germline-derived CDR1 and CDR2 are SGHVS and FQNEAQ. V was shortened by 1 base and J by 3 bases, with 19 bases between the two germline ends. The CDR3 sequence is 18 residues long. The CDR3 is CASSLGEIYALVYNEQFF. The CDR3 DNA reads as TGTGCCAGCAGCTTAGGGGAGATCTACGCCCTCGTCTACAATGAGCAGTTCTTC.

J is TRBJ2-1 and V is TRBV6-6, with D perhaps matching TRBD2 (6 bases). Trimming shortened V by 5 bases and J by 4 bases, and 15 bases separated the two germline ends. The CDR3 consists of 15 residues. CDR1 is MNHNY, CDR2 SVGAGI, per germline (reference sequence). CDR3 sequence reads: CASSPYSGGYNEQFF. CDR3 in DNA: TGTGCCAGCAGTCCTTATAGCGGAGGTTACAATGAGCAGTTCTTC.

The rearrangement links TRBV9 to TRBJ2-3; TRBD2 agrees at 10 bases. J was trimmed by 6 bases and V by 0 bases; bases with no gene match: 7. The CDR3 has 16 residues. Germline V gene data show CDR1 as SGDLS and CDR2 as YYNGEE. This CDR3 reads CASSVVSSGSRDTQYF. The DNA for the CDR3 is TGTGCCAGCAGCGTAGTGTCTAGCGGGAGCCGGGATACGCAGTATTTT.

The rearrangement links TRBV5-1 to TRBJ2-1, with D possibly TRBD2 on 6 matching bases. The CDR3 has 14 residues. Germline CDR1 reads SGHRS; CDR2 reads YFSETQ. V was cut by 4 bases and J by 7 bases, with 15 bases left in between. The CDR3 is CASSGGDSGNEQFF. CDR3 sequence (DNA): TGCGCCAGCAGCGGCGGGGACTCGGGGAATGAGCAGTTCTTC. Combining the CDR3 with reference TRBV5-1 and TRBJ2-1 gives the whole variable domain KAGVTQTPRYLIKTRGQQVTLSCSPISGHRSVSWYQQTPGQGLQFLFEYFSETQRNKGNFPGRFSGRQFSNSRSEMNVSTLELGDSALYLCASSGGDSGNEQFFGPGTRLTVL.

V and J are TRBV7-6 and TRBJ2-2; 8 nucleotides align to TRBD1. The CDR3 is 15 amino acids. From germline, CDR1 is SGHVS and CDR2 FNYEAQ. The ends lost 1 base at V and 8 bases at J; junction bases unmatched: 6. The CDR3 DNA sequence: TGTGCCAGCAGCTTAGGGACAGGGAGAAGAGGGGAGCTGTTTTTT. It is translated as CASSLGTGRRGELFF.

This chain links TRBV19 with TRBJ2-3, with 9 bases matching TRBD1. The CDR3 has 18 amino acids. Germline assignment: CDR1 LNHDA and CDR2 SQIVND (reference sequence). The trim removed 4 bases at V and 3 bases at J, leaving 14 bases unmatched. The CDR3 region is CASSSEDRGGSGTDTQYF. The CDR3 region has the DNA TGTGCCAGTAGTAGCGAAGACAGGGGGGGTTCAGGGACAGATACGCAGTATTTT.